A single sample is the source of the 32 T cell receptor beta chains below, sequenced in a study of shared clonotypes between healthy human individuals. TCRdb's table, derived via immunoSEQ multiplex PCR, lists solely in-frame clones and lacks some. This sample has approximately 2,000,000 clones, with approximately 92% found just once. Only CD45RO-negative cells positively selected for CCR7 counted as naive CD8 cells, so terminally differentiated effector memory CD45RA+ cells were excluded. Sample: naive CD8+ T cells from PBMCs. The receptor source for this set is a man aged 18 to 35 in good health. Some clones in this sample may be carry-over from other donors' samples.

The chain combines TRBV7-9 with TRBJ2-1; D might be TRBD1 (6 bases). Per the germline V gene, CDR1 is SEHNR and CDR2 is FQNEAQ (reference sequence). The V end lost 5 bases, the J end lost 10 bases, and 9 bases lay between the germline ends. The CDR3 loop spans 11 amino acids. The CDR3 sequence: CASSKDREQFF. The CDR3 DNA follows: TGTGCCAGCAGCAAAGACAGGGAGCAGTTCTTC.

The rearrangement uses TRBV28 and TRBJ2-1, with D perhaps TRBD2 (6 bases). V was shortened by 3 bases and J by 6 bases, with 21 bases between the two germline ends. This CDR3 has 17 amino acids. In germline, CDR1 is MDHEN, CDR2 SYDVKM. The DNA for the CDR3 is TGTGCCAGCAGTTTCCCCAGCGGGTCAGGGCCCGTCAATGAGCAGTTCTTC. It encodes CASSFPSGSGPVNEQFF.

The rearrangement joins TRBV19 to TRBJ1-1, with TRBD1 matching 8 bases. The germline V gene encodes CDR1 LNHDA and CDR2 SQIVND (reference sequence). The CDR3 runs 17 residues. The J segment lost 0 bases and the V segment lost 3 bases, leaving 9 bases of the junction unmatched. The CDR3 DNA is TGTGCCAGTAGTATCCCCCACCGACAGGGGATGAACACTGAAGCTTTCTTT. Protein sequence: CASSIPHRQGMNTEAFF.

The chain carries TRBV5-5 and TRBJ2-7, with D perhaps assigned TRBD1 or TRBD2 (5 bases each). The CDR3 length is 15 residues. Germline lookup yields CDR1 SGHKS and CDR2 YYEKEE (reference sequence). The V and J ends lost 3 bases and 4 bases respectively, with 17 bases between them. CDR3 protein: CASSSRTGRAYEQYF. CDR3 in DNA: TGTGCCAGCAGCTCAAGAACGGGACGGGCTTACGAGCAGTACTTC.

This rearrangement joins TRBV28 to TRBJ2-5; 9 bases fit TRBD2. The CDR3 is 13 amino acids. Germline V gene lookup returns CDR1 MDHEN and CDR2 SYDVKM. DNA for the CDR3: TGTGTCACCCAGGCGGGAGGGGCGGAGACCCAGTACTTC. Translating it yields CVTQAGGAETQYF.

This clone was observed a handful of times. The rearrangement uses TRBV7-9 and TRBJ1-1; the D gene is possibly TRBD1 (6 bases). The CDR3 has 11 residues. CDR1 is SEHNR and CDR2 is FQNEAQ in the germline V gene (reference sequence). The V and J ends lost 5 bases and 7 bases respectively, with 8 bases between them. CDR3: CASSADSEAFF. CDR3 in DNA: TGTGCCAGCAGCGCGGACAGTGAAGCTTTCTTT.

The chain links TRBV6-5 to TRBJ1-5; D gene uncertain. The CDR3 contains 15 residues. Germline assignment: CDR1 MNHEY and CDR2 SVGAGI. Deletions cut 0 bases from V and 0 bases from J, with 6 bases between. The CDR3: CASSYSGYSNQPQHF. The CDR3 DNA is TGTGCCAGCAGTTACTCAGGTTATAGCAATCAGCCCCAGCATTTT.

J is TRBJ1-1 and V is TRBV27, with no clear D. In germline, CDR1 is MNHEY, CDR2 SMNVEV (reference sequence). The CDR3 sequence is 13 residues long. The V and J ends lost 3 bases and 5 bases respectively, with 10 bases between them. Here the CDR3 reads CASSFGKVTEAFF. The CDR3 coding sequence is TGTGCCAGCAGTTTCGGGAAGGTGACTGAAGCTTTCTTT.

In its sample, this clone was seen a few times. This chain joins TRBV2 and TRBJ1-4; possible D gene TRBD1, 6 bases. The CDR3 loop spans 13 amino acids. Germline lookup yields CDR1 SNHLY and CDR2 FYNNEI. Trimming removed 6 bases from V and 5 bases from J, with 10 bases in between. The chain's CDR3 is CASRSGENEKLFF. DNA of the CDR3: TGTGCCAGCAGGTCAGGGGAGAATGAAAAACTGTTTTTT. Using reference TRBV2 and TRBJ1-4 for the parts outside the CDR3, the full variable domain is EPEVTQTPSHQVTQMGQEVILRCVPISNHLYFYWYRQILGQKVEFLVSFYNNEISEKSEIFDDQFSVERPDGSNFTLKIRSTKLEDSAMYFCASRSGENEKLFFGSGTQLSVL.

The CDR3 protein is CASLGLRGTADEQFF. The CDR3 DNA reads TGTGCCAGCCTCGGACTTAGAGGGACGGCGGATGAGCAGTTCTTC. This chain uses TRBV2 with TRBJ2-1, with D possibly being TRBD1 or TRBD2 (5 bases each). This CDR3 is 15 amino acids long. Per the germline V gene, CDR1 is SNHLY and CDR2 is FYNNEI. Trimming took off 8 bases at V and 8 bases at J, with 22 bases between the two ends.

The chain combines TRBV27 with TRBJ2-3; 11 positions agree with TRBD2. CDR1 is MNHEY, CDR2 SMNVEV, per germline (reference sequence). V shed 5 bases, J shed 2 bases, and the junction held 6 bases outside the gene matches. There are 16 residues in the CDR3. The CDR3 here is CASSVGLAAFTDTQYF. The CDR3 bases are TGTGCCAGCAGTGTGGGACTAGCGGCTTTCACAGATACGCAGTATTTT.

The rearrangement links TRBV7-2 to TRBJ1-5; 9 bases are a match to TRBD1. This CDR3 has 14 residues. After removal of 4 bases from V and 6 bases from J, the junction contained 4 bases not matched to a gene. CDR1 is SGHTA, CDR2 FQGNSA, per germline. CDR3 sequence (DNA): TGTGCCAGCAGCTGGACAGGGGTCGGTCAGCCCCAGCATTTT. Encoded protein: CASSWTGVGQPQHF.

This chain joins TRBV6-6 and TRBJ2-3; TRBD2 matches 8 bases. Germline CDR1 and CDR2: MNHNY and SVGAGI (reference sequence). This CDR3 is 15 amino acids long. Germline trimming cut 0 bases from V and 5 bases from J; bases unmatched to any gene: 4. In DNA form, the CDR3 reads TGTGCCAGCAGTTACTCTTCCCGGGAGGGAGATACGCAGTATTTT. Amino acids: CASSYSSREGDTQYF.

The J gene is TRBJ2-1, the V gene TRBV7-8, with D hard to call. V lost 1 base and J lost 0, with 10 bases in between. The CDR3 spans 16 residues. Germline CDR1 is SGHVS and CDR2 is FQNEAQ. The CDR3 sequence: CASSLGAASSYNEQFF. CDR3 bases: TGTGCCAGCAGCTTAGGGGCCGCAAGCTCCTACAATGAGCAGTTCTTC. The full variable domain, with the rest looked up from reference TRBV7-8 and TRBJ2-1, is GAGVSQSPRYKVAKRGQDVALRCDPISGHVSLFWYQQALGQGPEFLTYFQNEAQLDKSGLPSDRFFAERPEGSVSTLKIQRTQQEDSAVYLCASSLGAASSYNEQFFGPGTRLTVL.

The CDR3 loop is CASSYPRDSNEKLFF. The CDR3, as DNA: TGTGCCAGCAGTTACCCCCGGGACAGTAATGAAAAACTGTTTTTT. The chain carries TRBV6-6 and TRBJ1-4, with 7 bases fitting TRBD1. V dropped 2 bases and J dropped 4; count of bases not matched to a gene: 4. The CDR3 has 15 amino acids. In germline, CDR1 is MNHNY, CDR2 SVGAGI (reference sequence).

The V and J genes are TRBV4-2 and TRBJ2-4; D gene ambiguous. This CDR3 region has 11 residues. Per the germline V gene, CDR1 is LGHNA and CDR2 is YNFKEQ. V lost 7 bases and J lost 3, with 4 bases in between. CDR3 residues: CASTGKNIQYF. The CDR3 DNA follows: TGTGCCAGCACCGGCAAAAACATTCAGTACTTC.

J is TRBJ2-1 and V is TRBV5-6, with TRBD1 matching over 9 bases. This CDR3 region has 16 residues. The V gene end was trimmed by 1 base and the J gene end by 3 bases; junction bases not matched to a gene: 5. Per the germline V gene, CDR1 is SGHDT and CDR2 is YYEEEE. The CDR3 here is CASSLSGTGIYNEQFF. The DNA of the CDR3 is TGTGCCAGCAGCTTGTCCGGGACAGGGATCTACAATGAGCAGTTCTTC.

The V gene is TRBV15, the J gene TRBJ1-1, with D perhaps matching TRBD1 (6 bases). Trimming cost V 5 bases and J 6 bases, with 16 bases left between them. The germline V gene encodes CDR1 LNHNV and CDR2 YYDKDF (reference sequence). The CDR3 sequence is 14 residues long. The CDR3 nucleotides read TGTGCCACCAGCGATGTTTGGGGGCTCGCTGAAGCTTTCTTT. The encoded protein is CATSDVWGLAEAFF.

This clone showed up just once. The V call is TRBV4-2, the J call TRBJ1-4, with D perhaps TRBD1 (6 bases). There are 16 residues in the CDR3. Trimming took 1 base from V and 6 from J, leaving 15 bases between them. Germline V gene sequence: CDR1 LGHNA, CDR2 YNFKEQ. CDR3 region: CASSQVVGARHEKLFF. In DNA, the CDR3 is TGTGCCAGCAGCCAAGTGGTGGGGGCGCGCCATGAAAAACTGTTTTTT.

This chain connects TRBV19 to TRBJ2-1; TRBD2 matches 10 bases. The germline V gene encodes CDR1 LNHDA and CDR2 SQIVND (reference sequence). This CDR3 has 18 residues. The ends lost 1 base at V and 0 bases at J; junction bases unmatched: 6. The CDR3 loop is CASSIGTSGSPSYNEQFF. The CDR3 DNA reads TGTGCCAGTAGTATAGGGACTAGCGGAAGCCCCTCCTACAATGAGCAGTTCTTC.

The chain joins TRBV5-1 to TRBJ2-3; D is uncertain. CDR3 size: 13 residues. V was cut by 3 bases and J by 0 bases, with 5 bases left in between. Per the germline V gene, CDR1 is SGHRS and CDR2 is YFSETQ. CDR3 sequence (DNA): TGCGCCAGCAGCTCCGGAAGCACAGATACGCAGTATTTT. Its protein is CASSSGSTDTQYF.

The CDR3 coding sequence is TGTGCCAGCAGCTTAGGGGGGACTGCTGAGCAGTACTTC. Its translation is CASSLGGTAEQYF. The rearrangement uses TRBV7-8 and TRBJ2-7; D possibly corresponds to TRBD2 (6 bases). Germline V lookup: CDR1 SGHVS, CDR2 FQNEAQ. V gave up 1 base and J gave up 7 bases, with 11 bases separating them. This CDR3 spans 13 amino acids.

The chain joins TRBV28 to TRBJ2-7, with 8 bases matching TRBD1. The CDR3 has 17 amino acids. CDR1 and CDR2 from the germline V gene are MDHEN and SYDVKM. Trimming at V came to 3 bases and at J to 2 bases, leaving 12 bases not matched to a gene. As DNA, the CDR3 is TGTGCCAGCAGTTTTGCACTCAGGGGGCTAAAGACCTACGAGCAGTACTTC. It specifies CASSFALRGLKTYEQYF.

This clone showed up just once. V is TRBV7-9 and J is TRBJ2-1, with no clear D. The CDR3 is made up of 14 amino acids. Germline assignment: CDR1 SEHNR and CDR2 FQNEAQ (reference sequence). With 2 bases removed from V and 6 bases from J, the gap between germline ends came to 11 bases. CDR3 protein: CASSLFLATNEQFF. The CDR3 nucleotides are TGTGCCAGCAGCTTATTTCTGGCTACCAATGAGCAGTTCTTC. Filled out from reference TRBV7-9 and TRBJ2-1, the complete variable domain reads DTGVSQNPRHKITKRGQNVTFRCDPISEHNRLYWYRQTLGQGPEFLTYFQNEAQLEKSRLLSDRFSAERPKGSFSTLEIQRTEQGDSAMYLCASSLFLATNEQFFGPGTRLTVL.

The V and J genes are TRBV4-1 and TRBJ2-2; D is ambiguous. The CDR3 spans 17 residues. CDR1 is MGHRA, CDR2 YSYEKL, per germline. Trimming shortened V by 1 base and J by 3 bases, and 15 bases separated the two germline ends. The CDR3 protein is CASSQVQKRQHTGELFF. The CDR3 nucleotides are TGCGCCAGCAGCCAAGTACAGAAACGGCAACACACCGGGGAGCTGTTTTTT.

This rearrangement joins TRBV28 to TRBJ2-2; a weak D match, TRBD1 (5 bases). Trimming took 3 bases from V and 2 from J, leaving 19 bases between them. This CDR3 comprises 18 residues. The germline CDR1 and CDR2 sequences are MDHEN and SYDVKM. The CDR3 loop is CASSFVAGLQSNTGELFF. The DNA for the CDR3 is TGTGCCAGCAGTTTTGTTGCAGGGCTACAATCAAACACCGGGGAGCTGTTTTTT.

J is TRBJ2-3 and V is TRBV5-6; D is possibly TRBD2 (6 bases). Germline CDR1 SGHDT, CDR2 YYEEEE. The V and J ends lost 3 bases and 1 base respectively, with 9 bases between them. The CDR3 covers 14 residues. The CDR3 reads CASSSGLRTDTQYF. The CDR3 DNA sequence: TGTGCCAGCAGCTCCGGACTACGCACAGATACGCAGTATTTT.

The chain has TRBV13 and TRBJ2-5; TRBD1 matches at 9 bases. V gave up 5 bases and J gave up 5 bases; unmatched junction bases: 6. Germline V gene data show CDR1 as PRHDT and CDR2 as FYEKMQ (reference sequence). This CDR3 is built from 14 residues. Written as DNA, the CDR3 is TGTGCCAGCAGCCTCGAGACAGGGGGGGAGACCCAGTACTTC. Translation: CASSLETGGETQYF. The full variable domain, in which reference TRBV13 and TRBJ2-5 provide the parts outside the CDR3, is AAGVIQSPRHLIKEKRETATLKCYPIPRHDTVYWYQQGPGQDPQFLISFYEKMQSDKGSIPDRFSAQQFSDYHSELNMSSLELGDSALYFCASSLETGGETQYFGPGTRLLVL.

The V gene is TRBV9, the J gene TRBJ1-2; TRBD1 matches at 8 bases. J lost 1 base, V lost 0 bases, and 5 bases had no gene match. Germline CDR1 is SGDLS and CDR2 is YYNGEE. This CDR3 is 16 amino acids long. CDR3 coding DNA: TGTGCCAGCAGCGTAGCTGCAGGGGGCAGTAACTATGGCTACACCTTC. Its translation: CASSVAAGGSNYGYTF.

The chain has TRBV5-1 and TRBJ1-5, with 8 positions matching TRBD1. The CDR3 runs 17 residues. The germline CDR1 and CDR2 sequences are SGHRS and YFSETQ. With 0 bases clipped from V and 6 bases from J, the junction kept 11 bases outside the gene matches. CDR3 sequence (DNA): TGCGCCAGCAGCTTGGTGCCCGGGACAGGACGTTCTCAGCCCCAGCATTTT. Amino acid sequence: CASSLVPGTGRSQPQHF.

The chain joins TRBV27 to TRBJ1-5; perhaps TRBD1 as D (5 bases). V shed 6 bases and J shed 3 bases, with 15 bases lying between them. The CDR3 totals 15 residues. Germline CDR1 and CDR2: MNHEY and SMNVEV (reference sequence). As DNA, the CDR3 is TGTGCCAGCAGACCTGGTTCGGGGACCAATCAGCCCCAGCATTTT. This gives the protein CASRPGSGTNQPQHF.

The rearrangement links TRBV28 to TRBJ2-1, with D perhaps TRBD1 or TRBD2 (5 bases each). Germline CDR1 and CDR2: MDHEN and SYDVKM. The CDR3 consists of 16 residues. V was trimmed by 9 bases and J by 0 bases, leaving 18 bases between them. The CDR3, as DNA: TGTGCCAGGGCCACCGTTTGTGGGGGCTCCTACAATGAGCAGTTCTTC. This encodes CARATVCGGSYNEQFF.